This TCR beta chain was captured by sequencing in a study of blood T cell repertoires in COVID-19. Study-wide context: Specimens from acute and convalescent COVID-19 originated in the United States, Italy and Spain. In each case, the material was cDNA or gDNA derived from T cells, B-cell-depleted T cells, or PBMCs.

This CDR3 has 15 residues. Looked up from germline, CDR1 is SGHRS and CDR2 is YFSETQ. V was cut by 0 bases and J by 10 bases, with 19 bases left in between. Study processing details: Nucleated cell number was recorded as an estimate derived from reference gene primer amplification. Sequenced by immunoSEQ multiplex PCR; TCRdb stores in-frame clones only, minus some. The V and J calls and clone size come from that table; D and trimming were worked out from the DNA. The sample contains about 25,000 clones, 82% of which appear only once. The V gene is TRBV5-1, the J gene TRBJ1-1; D may be TRBD1 (6 bases). Sequences were obtained from peripheral blood. The source of this sequence is an elderly man with active or convalescent COVID-19. For the CDR3, the DNA is TGCGCCAGCAGCTTGGTGGGGAAACCAGGGGACGCAGCTTTCTTT. This encodes CASSLVGKPGDAAFF.